This record covers a single T cell receptor beta chain. The entry originates in a study of blood T cell repertoires in COVID-19. Germline-derived CDR1 and CDR2 are SEHNR and FQNEAQ (reference sequence). V shed 5 bases, J shed 0 bases, and the junction held 8 bases outside the gene matches. This CDR3 has 16 residues. The data were produced by immunoSEQ multiplex PCR, yet TCRdb's version contains in-frame clones alone and is incomplete. The sample shows 65,000 to 95,000 clones, 65% to 90% of them seen only once. V gene TRBV7-9 combines with J gene TRBJ2-7; 9 bases fit TRBD1. The receptor was isolated from a woman aged 50 to 60 with acute or convalescent COVID-19. The sequencing sample was made of peripheral blood. The DNA for the CDR3 is TGTGCCAGCAGCATTGGGACAGGGAGGAGCTCCTACGAGCAGTACTTC. Translated, it gives CASSIGTGRSSYEQYF.